A selection of T cell receptor beta chains follows, all from one sample in a study of technical replicates of blood from several donors. The table came from immunoSEQ multiplex PCR; TCRdb's copy has only in-frame clones and leaves some out. In the table there are under 85,000 clones, around 94% of which are singletons. Material for sequencing was T cells isolated from PBMCs. The receptors shown here come from a human donor in good health. Each CDR3 is given with its conserved first and last residue. Fields, in order: J gene, V gene, CDR3 protein.

TRBJ1-3,TRBV16,CASSQGAGNTIYF
TRBJ2-1,TRBV11-2,CASSGSYNEQFF
TRBJ1-1,TRBV7-9,CASSSEGDTEAFF
TRBJ1-5,TRBV9,CASSEGAGPYNQPQHF
TRBJ2-3,TRBV4-1,CASSQGAWTSGGTDTQYF
TRBJ1-3,TRBV7-9,CASSPGQGRLNTIYF
TRBJ2-1,TRBV5-1,CASSPTSGGARHEQFF
TRBJ2-7,TRBV5-1,CASSSRQYGPYSEQYF
TRBJ2-7,TRBV11-1,CASSSAGARSYEQYF
TRBJ2-1,TRBV10-3,CAISEWRYNEQFF
TRBJ2-7,TRBV6-5,CASSTYQGSYEQYF
TRBJ2-7,TRBV28,CASSPGQSYEQYF
TRBJ1-1,TRBV2,CASSHPAGSMNTEAFF
TRBJ1-5,TRBV30,CAWSVQVGNQPQHF
TRBJ2-7,TRBV5-1,CASSLPLRDRSEGGYEQYF
TRBJ2-2,TRBV7-9,CASSRYSGSTGELFF
TRBJ2-2,TRBV23-1,CATYSTNTGELFF
TRBJ2-3,TRBV28,CASSLTTPSTDTQYF
TRBJ1-2,TRBV30,CAWARGKMGYGYTF
TRBJ1-1,TRBV19,CASSAESAVEAFF
TRBJ2-7,TRBV7-8,CASSFSLRYYEQYF
TRBJ2-5,TRBV11-2,CASSGGLAQETQYF
TRBJ2-2,TRBV6-1,CASRSGLLNTGELFF
TRBJ1-4,TRBV28,CASSVQGALNEKLFF
TRBJ1-5,TRBV6-5,CASSYRGPGNQPQHF
TRBJ2-7,TRBV5-1,CASSPRGGQGEWEQYF
TRBJ2-2,TRBV11-2,CASRSGSNTGELFF
TRBJ2-4,TRBV4-1,CASSHRARQAKNIQYF
TRBJ1-5,TRBV30,CAWSVPRRQGGQPQHF
TRBJ2-3,TRBV9,CASSVAGGFAQYF
TRBJ1-1,TRBV6-4,CASRIRRFDAEAFF
TRBJ2-7,TRBV29-1,CSVSSGRGSYEQYF
TRBJ2-4,TRBV5-4,CASSPDRGNIQYF